The following is a T cell receptor beta chain sequence with its context. Its cognate antigen is unknown. These data are taken from a study of T cell responses to AZD1222 COVID-19 vaccine. Whole-study findings and limits: Most donors were white British and more were female, and clonal diversity was possibly underestimated. Close to half of all spike-specific TCRs reportedly target regions of the variants that are unmutated.

Germline V lookup: CDR1 KGHSH, CDR2 LQKENI. Trimming at V came to 4 bases and at J to 2 bases, leaving 6 bases not matched to a gene. The CDR3 has 17 amino acids. Here immunoSEQ multiplex PCR was the method, and the copy in TCRdb shows in-frame clones only, minus some. This sample has around 120,000 clones, with roughly 89% found just once. This receptor was taken from an adult in good health. Source: peripheral blood, taken on day 0 of AZD1222 vaccination. The chain links TRBV18 to TRBJ2-2, with 11 bases fitting TRBD2. The CDR3 nucleotides read TGTGCCAGCTCACGTACTAGCGGGGGCCTCAACACCGGGGAGCTGTTTTTT. This translates into CASSRTSGGLNTGELFF.